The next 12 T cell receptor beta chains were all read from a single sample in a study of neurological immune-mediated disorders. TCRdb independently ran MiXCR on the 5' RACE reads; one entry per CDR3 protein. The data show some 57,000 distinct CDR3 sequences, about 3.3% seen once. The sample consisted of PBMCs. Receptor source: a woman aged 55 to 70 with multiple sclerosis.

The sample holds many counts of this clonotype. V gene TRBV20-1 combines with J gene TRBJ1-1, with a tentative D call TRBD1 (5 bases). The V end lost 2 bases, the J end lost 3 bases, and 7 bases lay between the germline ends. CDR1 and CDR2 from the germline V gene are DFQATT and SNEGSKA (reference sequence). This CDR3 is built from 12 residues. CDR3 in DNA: TGCAGTGCTAGAAGAGGGGACACTGAAGCTTTCTTT. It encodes CSARRGDTEAFF.

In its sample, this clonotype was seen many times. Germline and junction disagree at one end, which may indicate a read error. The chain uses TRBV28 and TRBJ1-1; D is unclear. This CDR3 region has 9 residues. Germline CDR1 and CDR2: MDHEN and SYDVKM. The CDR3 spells CASGWQLSF. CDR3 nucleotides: TGTGCCAGCGGGTGGCAGCTCTCCTTT.

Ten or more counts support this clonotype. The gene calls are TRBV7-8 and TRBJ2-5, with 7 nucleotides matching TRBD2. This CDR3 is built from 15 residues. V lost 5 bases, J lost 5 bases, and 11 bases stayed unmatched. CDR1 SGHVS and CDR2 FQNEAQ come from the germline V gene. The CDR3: CASSPRGGRGETQYF. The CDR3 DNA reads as TGTGCCAGCAGCCCAAGGGGCGGGAGAGGCGAGACCCAGTACTTC.

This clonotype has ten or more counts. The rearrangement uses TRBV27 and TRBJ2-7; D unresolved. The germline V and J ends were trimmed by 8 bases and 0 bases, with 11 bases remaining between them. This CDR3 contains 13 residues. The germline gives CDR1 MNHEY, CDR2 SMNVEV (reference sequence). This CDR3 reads CASPIYNSYEQYF. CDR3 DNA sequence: TGTGCCAGCCCCATTTACAACTCCTACGAGCAGTACTTC.

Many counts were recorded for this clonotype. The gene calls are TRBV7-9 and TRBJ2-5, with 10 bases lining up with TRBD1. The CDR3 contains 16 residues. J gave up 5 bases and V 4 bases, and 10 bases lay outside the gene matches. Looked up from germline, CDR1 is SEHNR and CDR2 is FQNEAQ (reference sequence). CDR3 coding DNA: TGTGCCAGCAGCTCTTGGCCAGGACAGGGGGGGGAGACCCAGTACTTC. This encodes CASSSWPGQGGETQYF.

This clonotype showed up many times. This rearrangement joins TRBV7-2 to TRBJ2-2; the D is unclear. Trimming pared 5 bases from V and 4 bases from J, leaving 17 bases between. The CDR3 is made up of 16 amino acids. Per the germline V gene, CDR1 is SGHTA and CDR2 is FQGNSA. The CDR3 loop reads CASSPQRTARTGELFF. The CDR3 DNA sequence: TGTGCCAGCAGCCCCCAGAGAACAGCTCGCACCGGGGAGCTGTTTTTT.

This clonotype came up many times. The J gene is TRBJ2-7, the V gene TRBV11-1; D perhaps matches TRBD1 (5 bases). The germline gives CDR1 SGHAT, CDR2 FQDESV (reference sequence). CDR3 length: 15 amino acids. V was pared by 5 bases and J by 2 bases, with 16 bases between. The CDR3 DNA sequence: TGTGCCAGCAGCCCTACTGCAGGGAATACCTACGAGCAGTACTTC. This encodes CASSPTAGNTYEQYF.

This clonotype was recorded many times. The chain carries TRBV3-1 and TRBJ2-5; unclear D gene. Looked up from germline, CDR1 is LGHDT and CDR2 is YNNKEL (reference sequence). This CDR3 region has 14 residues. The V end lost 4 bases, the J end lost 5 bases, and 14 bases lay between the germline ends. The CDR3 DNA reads TGTGCCAGCAGCCGGAGAGAAGGGTCGGAGACCCAGTACTTC. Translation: CASSRREGSETQYF.

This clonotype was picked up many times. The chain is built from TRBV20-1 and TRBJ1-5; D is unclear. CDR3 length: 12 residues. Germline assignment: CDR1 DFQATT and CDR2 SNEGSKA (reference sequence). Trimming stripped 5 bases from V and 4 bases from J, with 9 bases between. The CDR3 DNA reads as TGCAGTGCTTGGGGTCTTAATCAGCCCCAGCATTTT. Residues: CSAWGLNQPQHF.

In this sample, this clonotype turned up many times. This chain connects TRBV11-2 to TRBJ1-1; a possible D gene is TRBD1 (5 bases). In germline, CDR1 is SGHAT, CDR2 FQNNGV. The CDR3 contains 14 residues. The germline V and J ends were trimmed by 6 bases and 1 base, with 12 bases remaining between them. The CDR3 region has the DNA TGTGCCAGCAGATGGACATTCAGGAACACTGAAGCTTTCTTT. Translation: CASRWTFRNTEAFF.

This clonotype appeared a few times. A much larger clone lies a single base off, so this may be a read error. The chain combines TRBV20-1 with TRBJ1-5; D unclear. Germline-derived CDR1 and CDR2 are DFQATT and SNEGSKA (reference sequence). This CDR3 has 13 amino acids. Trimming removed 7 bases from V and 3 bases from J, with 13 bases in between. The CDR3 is CSDSPSLNQPQHF. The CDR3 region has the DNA TGCAGTGATAGCCCTTCCCTCAATCAGCCCCAGCATTTT.

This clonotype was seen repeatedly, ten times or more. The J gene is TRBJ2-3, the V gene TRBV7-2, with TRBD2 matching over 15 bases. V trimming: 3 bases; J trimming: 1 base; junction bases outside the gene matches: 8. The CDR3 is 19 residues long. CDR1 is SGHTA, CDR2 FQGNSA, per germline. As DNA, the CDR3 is TGTGCCAGCAGCTTGACACCGGGACTAGCGGGGGGACGCACAGATACGCAGTATTTT. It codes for CASSLTPGLAGGRTDTQYF.